This TCR beta chain is from a study of T cells in Graves' hyperthyroidism and ophthalmopathy. Template material for amplifying TCR beta CDR3 regions consisted of RNA transcripts. HTBI primers were the set used in a first-round RT-PCR of the TCR CDR3. TCRdb reanalysed the multiplex PCR reads using MiXCR and keeps one entry per CDR3 protein. Of about 590,000 distinct CDR3 sequences detected, approximately 14% appear once; the ten largest clones hold 7.3%. Patients aged 18 to 65 with hyperthyroidism were newly diagnosed, with duration under 2 months. Broader study findings: Clonotypes that were expanded in thyroid above 0.001 mostly appeared in blood too.

Germline V gene data show CDR1 as MNHEY and CDR2 as SMNVEV (reference sequence). Losses at the gene ends were 5 bases for V and 8 bases for J; bases not matched to a gene: 8. The CDR3 extends over 13 amino acids. For this clonotype: Its antigen is currently unknown.

The chain is built from TRBV27 and TRBJ1-2; 7 bases are a match to TRBD1. Sequencing was performed on blood. The source of this sequence is a woman aged 25 to 39 with Graves' hyperthyroidism. The DNA for the CDR3 is TGTGCCAGCAGTGCCGGGACAGCTCAGGGCTACACCTTC. Translated, it gives CASSAGTAQGYTF.